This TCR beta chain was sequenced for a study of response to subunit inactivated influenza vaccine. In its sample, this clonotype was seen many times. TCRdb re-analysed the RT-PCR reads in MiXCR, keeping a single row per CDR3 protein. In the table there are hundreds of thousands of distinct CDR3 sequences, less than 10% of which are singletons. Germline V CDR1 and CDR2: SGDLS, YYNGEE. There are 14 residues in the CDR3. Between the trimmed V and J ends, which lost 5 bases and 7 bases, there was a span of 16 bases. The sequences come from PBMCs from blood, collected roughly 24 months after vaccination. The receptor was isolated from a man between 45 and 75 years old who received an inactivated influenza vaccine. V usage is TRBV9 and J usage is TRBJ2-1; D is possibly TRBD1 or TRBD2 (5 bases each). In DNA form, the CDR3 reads TGTGCCAGCAGTGCCTCTGGGGGAGCGAATGAGCAGTTCTTC. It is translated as CASSASGGANEQFF.